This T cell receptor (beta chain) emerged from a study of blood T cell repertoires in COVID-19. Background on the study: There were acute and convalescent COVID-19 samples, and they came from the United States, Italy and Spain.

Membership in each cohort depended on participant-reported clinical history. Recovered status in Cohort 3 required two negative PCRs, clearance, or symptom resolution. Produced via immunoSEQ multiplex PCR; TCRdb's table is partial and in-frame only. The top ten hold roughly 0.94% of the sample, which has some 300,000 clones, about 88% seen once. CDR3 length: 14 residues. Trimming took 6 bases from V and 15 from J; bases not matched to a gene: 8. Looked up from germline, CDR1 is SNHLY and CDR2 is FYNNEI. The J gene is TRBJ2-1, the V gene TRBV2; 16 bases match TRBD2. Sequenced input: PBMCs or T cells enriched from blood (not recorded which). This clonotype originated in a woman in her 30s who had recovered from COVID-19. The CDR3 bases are TGTGCCAGCAGCGCCGGGACTAGCGGGGGGGCCAGGTTCTTC. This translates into CASSAGTSGGARFF.